This T cell receptor beta chain is from a study of shared clonotypes between healthy human individuals. Study-level background: Three men and a couple of women, aged 18 to 49, were donors. Overall study results and limits: Relative to memory subsets, naive subsets generally showed larger estimated richness. Rarefaction curves obtained for sorted subsets showed sequencing incomplete despite large depth.

Produced via immunoSEQ multiplex PCR; TCRdb's table is partial and in-frame only. The profile covers roughly 410,000 clones, with 90% to 98% appearing a single time and less than 0.35% taken by the ten largest. On this clone: Its target is not known.

The germline V gene has CDR1 MNHNS and CDR2 SASEGT. The CDR3 length is 18 residues. V shed 1 base and J shed 0 bases, with 18 bases lying between them. This sequence originates from a man aged 30 to 39 in good health. Sample: memory CD8+ T cells sorted from blood. Described subset: CD45RO+ cells pooled with CCR7-negative TemRA cells. V usage is TRBV6-1 and J usage is TRBJ2-5; unclear D gene. CDR3 loop: CASSEEDWADWYQETQYF. The CDR3 DNA reads as TGTGCCAGCAGTGAAGAGGATTGGGCAGACTGGTACCAAGAGACCCAGTACTTC.